The source of this TCR beta chain is a study of blood T cells in healthy people across ages. Notes on the study in general: A roughly linear age-dependent decrease characterized TCR beta diversity per million T cells.

V was shortened by 8 bases and J by 6 bases, with 24 bases between the two germline ends. CDR1 SEHNR and CDR2 FQNEAQ come from the germline V gene (reference sequence). CDR3 length: 16 residues. Remarks on this clonotype: The antigen remains undetermined.

Next came a second PCR, run for about 7 to 12 cycles, which used a sample-barcoded 5' primer along with a J-beta primer mix. One entry per CDR3 protein results from TCRdb running MiXCR on the 5' RACE reads. The table has 850,000 to 1,000,000 distinct CDR3 sequences, about 51% seen once. The material sequenced was blood. The receptor comes from a woman aged 55 to 70 in good health. The chain links TRBV7-9 to TRBJ2-3; a possible D gene is TRBD1 (7 bases). The CDR3 loop is CASSSIGGSAGDTQYF. DNA for the CDR3: TGTGCCAGCTCCTCCATAGGGGGCTCCGCGGGGGATACGCAGTATTTT.